The clone carrying this T cell receptor beta chain has just a few counts. Germline lookup yields CDR1 SGHDN and CDR2 FVKESK. CDR3 length equals 14 residues. Trimming took 8 bases from V and 4 from J; bases not matched to a gene: 10. The record originates from a study of shared T cell receptors in the human thymus. Here immunoSEQ multiplex PCR was the method, and the copy in TCRdb shows in-frame clones only, minus some. Seen here are 540,000 or so clones, around 78% observed once, and the top ten hold roughly 0.013%. The data also belong to a second study, concerning human thymus T cells.

The sequence came from a boy in the first two years of life with a congenital heart defect. The genes are TRBV14 and TRBJ2-5, with 7 bases identical to TRBD1. Sequencing used thymocytes. CDR3 amino acids: CASSRQGVRETQYF. CDR3 coding DNA: TGTGCCAGCTCCCGGCAGGGGGTGCGAGAGACCCAGTACTTC. Combining the CDR3 with reference TRBV14 and TRBJ2-5 gives the whole variable domain EAGVTQFPSHSVIEKGQTVTLRCDPISGHDNLYWYRRVMGKEIKFLLHFVKESKQDESGMPNNRFLAERTGGTYSTLKVQPAELEDSGVYFCASSRQGVRETQYFGPGTRLLVL.